The present TCR beta chain was sequenced within a study of Graves' ophthalmopathy and Graves' hyperthyroidism. TCR beta CDR3 regions were amplified from RNA transcripts. HTBI primers served in a first-round RT-PCR, which a second-round multiplex PCR followed. TCRdb reprocessed the multiplex PCR reads via MiXCR and lists one record per CDR3 protein. The sample holds about 620,000 distinct CDR3 sequences, about 24% seen once. Germline CDR1 reads KGHDR; CDR2 reads SFDVKD. This CDR3 spans 13 amino acids. V lost 6 bases, J lost 1 base, and 8 bases lay in between. The specimen was peripheral blood. The origin of this receptor is a woman between 18 and 30 years old with stable Graves' hyperthyroidism. Some clones in this sample may be carry-over from other donors' samples. This chain connects TRBV24-1 to TRBJ1-1; D not resolved. The CDR3 DNA follows: TGTGCCACCAGTTCGACCTCGAACACTGAAGCTTTCTTT. Protein product: CATSSTSNTEAFF.